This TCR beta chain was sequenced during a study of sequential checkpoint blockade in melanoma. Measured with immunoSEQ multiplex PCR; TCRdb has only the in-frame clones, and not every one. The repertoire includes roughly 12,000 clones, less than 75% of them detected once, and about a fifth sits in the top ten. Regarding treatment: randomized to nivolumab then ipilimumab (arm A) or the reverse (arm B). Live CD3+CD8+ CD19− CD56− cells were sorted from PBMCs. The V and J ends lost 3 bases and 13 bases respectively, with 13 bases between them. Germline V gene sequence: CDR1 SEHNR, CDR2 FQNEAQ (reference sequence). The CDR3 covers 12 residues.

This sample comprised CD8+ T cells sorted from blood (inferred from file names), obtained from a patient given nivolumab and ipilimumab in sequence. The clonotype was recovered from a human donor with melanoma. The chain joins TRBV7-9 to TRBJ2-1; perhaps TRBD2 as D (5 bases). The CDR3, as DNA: TGTGCCAGCAGCTTTCGACGGGAAGGTCAGTTCTTC. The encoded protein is CASSFRREGQFF.